This T cell receptor (beta chain) was profiled in a study of T cells after yellow fever vaccination. Findings and caveats of the study: In FACS-sorted repertoires, abundant clonotypes from the bulk population could appear as contaminants.

As for this clonotype: The antigen is not known.

5'RACE template switching generated TCR cDNA, adding a universal primer site and UMIs. TCRdb reanalysed the 5' RACE reads using MiXCR and keeps one entry per CDR3 protein. The sample contains some 350,000 distinct CDR3 sequences, roughly 4.3% of which appear only once. Germline loops: CDR1 LGHDT, CDR2 YNNKEL (reference sequence). V was trimmed by 4 bases and J by 2 bases, leaving 7 bases between them. This CDR3 has 13 amino acids. The chain links TRBV3-1 to TRBJ2-3; D ambiguous. The sample in question was PBMCs, obtained 5 days after the yellow fever booster vaccination. This TCR was recovered from a young man who received the YFV17D yellow fever vaccine. The CDR3 DNA reads TGTGCCAGCAGCCGGGCTCACACAGATACGCAGTATTTT. Encoded protein: CASSRAHTDTQYF.